This T cell receptor beta chain was sequenced during a study of beta chain features in type 1 diabetes. With 5 bases removed from V and 3 bases from J, the gap between germline ends came to 14 bases. This CDR3 is 14 amino acids long. Germline CDR1 is SEHNR and CDR2 is FQNEAQ (reference sequence). This clone was observed a few times. Its cognate antigen is unknown. CD45RO/CCR7/CD25/CD127/CD95/CD27 separated CD4+ naive, central memory, regulatory and stem cell-like memory cells by sorting. Study results and caveats: An over-representation of cells with high TCR expression could result from cDNA sequencing. Type 1 diabetes patients showed a moderate but significant shortening of TCRB CDR3s in all four CD4+ subsets.

Every isolated RNA sample was fully reverse transcribed, so sequencing captured expressed TCRB transcripts. Read counts averaged roughly 3.7 million for samples of naive, central memory and regulatory T cells. Here immunoSEQ multiplex PCR was the method, and the copy in TCRdb shows in-frame clones only, minus some. The sample shows about 650,000 clones, around 12% of them seen only once. The sequencing input was naive CD4+ T cells from blood. This TCR derives from a man aged 25 to 40 with type 1 diabetes. J is TRBJ2-7 and V is TRBV7-9; D is undetermined. The CDR3 spells CASSLNGPDYEQYF. The CDR3 bases are TGTGCCAGCAGCCTAAACGGGCCGGACTACGAGCAGTACTTC.